Listed here are 17 T cell receptor beta chains from one sample, sequenced in a study of graft-versus-host responses after intestinal transplantation. No antigens are known for them. The method was immunoSEQ multiplex PCR; TCRdb's version includes in-frame clones alone and lacks a portion of them. The table includes about 100,000 clones, less than 90% detected once. Sequenced material: unstimulated CD4+ T cells sorted from spleen or lymph node cells, taken before transplant. Receptor source: a human donor who was the organ donor for an intestinal transplant.

V gene TRBV11-3 combines with J gene TRBJ2-2; D might be TRBD1 (6 bases). Germline CDR1 and CDR2: SGHNT and YENEEA. Deletions cut 1 base from V and 3 bases from J, with 12 bases between. This CDR3 contains 16 residues. This CDR3 reads CASSLGQVGDTGELFF. CDR3 bases: TGTGCCAGCAGCTTAGGACAGGTTGGGGACACCGGGGAGCTGTTTTTT.

V and J are TRBV13 and TRBJ1-3; D is possibly TRBD1 (5 bases). The CDR3 is made up of 14 amino acids. V lost 5 bases and J 0 bases, leaving 8 bases between the germline ends. CDR1 and CDR2 (germline): PRHDT, FYEKMQ (reference sequence). CDR3 sequence reads: CASSTRGSGNTIYF. Here the CDR3 DNA reads TGTGCCAGCAGCACAAGGGGCTCTGGAAACACCATATATTTT.

The V and J genes are TRBV30 and TRBJ1-2, with D possibly TRBD1 on 6 matching bases. The CDR3 extends over 12 amino acids. Germline values: CDR1 GTSNPN, CDR2 SVGIG (reference sequence). V was cut by 3 bases and J by 7 bases, with 12 bases left in between. The CDR3 reads CAWRNRVAGYTF. DNA for the CDR3: TGTGCCTGGAGGAACAGGGTGGCTGGCTACACCTTC.

The rearrangement uses TRBV28 and TRBJ1-1, with D maybe TRBD1 (5 bases). Trimming stripped 4 bases from V and 10 bases from J, with 22 bases between. CDR1 is MDHEN and CDR2 is SYDVKM in the germline V gene. CDR3 length equals 15 residues. The CDR3 DNA is TGTGCCAGCAGTTCACTTCATATCGGGACTATAGGAGCTTTCTTT. Residues: CASSSLHIGTIGAFF.

This clone has a handful of counts. The chain recombines TRBV19 with TRBJ2-2; a possible D gene is TRBD1 (6 bases). Germline values: CDR1 LNHDA, CDR2 SQIVND (reference sequence). V lost 8 bases and J 3 bases, leaving 10 bases between the germline ends. This CDR3 comprises 13 residues. In DNA, the CDR3 is TGTGCCAGTTCACAGGGTTACACCGGGGAGCTGTTTTTT. Its translation is CASSQGYTGELFF.

The chain's CDR3 is CASSPFDRAAYGYTF. The CDR3 region has the DNA TGTGCCAGCAGCCCCTTCGACAGGGCAGCCTATGGCTACACCTTC. V is TRBV6-5 and J is TRBJ1-2, with 7 bases matching TRBD1. V lost 6 bases, J lost 4 bases, and 11 bases stayed unmatched. CDR1 is MNHEY, CDR2 SVGAGI, per germline. This CDR3 comprises 15 residues.

The CDR3 loop is CAIREGNQETQYF. The CDR3 DNA reads TGTGCCATCAGGGAGGGAAACCAAGAGACCCAGTACTTC. The J gene is TRBJ2-5, the V gene TRBV10-3, with D perhaps matching TRBD2 (6 bases). Germline CDR1 is ENHRY and CDR2 is SYGVKD. The ends were cut back, 6 bases at V and 0 bases at J, with 8 bases in the middle. CDR3 size: 13 residues.

The chain uses TRBV30 and TRBJ1-2; 7 bases map to TRBD1. Germline values: CDR1 GTSNPN, CDR2 SVGIG (reference sequence). This CDR3 is 14 amino acids long. V gave up 0 bases and J gave up 6 bases; unmatched junction bases: 7. The CDR3 sequence: CAWSVSGTANGYTF. CDR3 in DNA: TGTGCCTGGAGTGTATCAGGGACAGCCAATGGCTACACCTTC.

The chain has TRBV5-4 and TRBJ1-2; D is ambiguous. Germline V gene sequence: CDR1 SGHNT, CDR2 YYREEE (reference sequence). The germline V and J ends were trimmed by 0 bases and 2 bases, with 11 bases remaining between them. The CDR3 covers 15 residues. The CDR3, as DNA: TGTGCCAGCAGCTTGGTAGGGAGGCAGAACTATGGCTACACCTTC. Amino acids: CASSLVGRQNYGYTF.

This clone was detected once. V gene TRBV7-8 combines with J gene TRBJ2-1; the match to TRBD1 covers 11 bases. V shed 6 bases, J shed 2 bases, and the junction held 9 bases outside the gene matches. From germline, CDR1 is SGHVS and CDR2 FQNEAQ. This CDR3 region has 17 residues. The CDR3 loop is CASSTTRDRGAYNEQFF. The CDR3 DNA follows: TGTGCCAGCAGTACAACCCGGGACAGGGGGGCCTACAATGAGCAGTTCTTC. Drawing the rest from reference TRBV7-8 and TRBJ2-1, the complete variable domain is GAGVSQSPRYKVAKRGQDVALRCDPISGHVSLFWYQQALGQGPEFLTYFQNEAQLDKSGLPSDRFFAERPEGSVSTLKIQRTQQEDSAVYLCASSTTRDRGAYNEQFFGPGTRLTVL.

This rearrangement joins TRBV5-4 to TRBJ2-7; 10 bases line up with TRBD1. This CDR3 spans 17 amino acids. V was clipped by 2 bases and J by 3 bases; unmatched bases: 11. Germline values: CDR1 SGHNT, CDR2 YYREEE (reference sequence). The CDR3 protein is CASSFLSGTGAGYEQYF. The CDR3 nucleotides are TGTGCCAGCAGCTTTTTATCGGGGACAGGGGCAGGCTACGAGCAGTACTTC.

The chain combines TRBV7-2 with TRBJ2-7; 9 bases are a match to TRBD1. Looked up from germline, CDR1 is SGHTA and CDR2 is FQGNSA. Germline trimming cut 8 bases from V and 2 bases from J; bases unmatched to any gene: 4. CDR3 length: 13 amino acids. The CDR3 bases are TGTGCCAGCTCACGGACAGGGGCCTACGAGCAGTACTTC. Its translation: CASSRTGAYEQYF.

The V call is TRBV5-6, the J call TRBJ2-3; a weak D match, TRBD1 (5 bases). In germline, CDR1 is SGHDT, CDR2 YYEEEE. Trimming removed 0 bases at V and 4 bases at J, with 12 bases between. CDR3 length equals 15 residues. CDR3 in amino acids: CASSLGDRAADTQYF. CDR3 sequence (DNA): TGTGCCAGCAGCTTGGGAGACAGAGCCGCAGATACGCAGTATTTT.

This sequence joins TRBV10-1 and TRBJ1-1; D remains unclear. The V and J ends lost 4 bases and 4 bases respectively, with 7 bases between them. Per the germline V gene, CDR1 is WNHNN and CDR2 is SYGVQD (reference sequence). This CDR3 has 12 residues. CDR3 DNA sequence: TGCGCCAGCAGTGGGGAGTTCACTGAAGCTTTCTTT. Protein product: CASSGEFTEAFF.

This clone appeared once. The V gene is TRBV7-9, the J gene TRBJ1-2; the D gene is possibly TRBD1 (5 bases). Germline V gives CDR1 SEHNR, CDR2 FQNEAQ (reference sequence). The CDR3 loop spans 14 amino acids. The germline V and J ends were trimmed by 4 bases and 0 bases, with 9 bases remaining between them. CDR3 DNA: TGTGCCAGCAGCTCTCCGACAGCTAACTATGGCTACACCTTC. Translated: CASSSPTANYGYTF. Full variable domain (outside the CDR3, taken from reference TRBV7-9 and TRBJ1-2): DTGVSQNPRHKITKRGQNVTFRCDPISEHNRLYWYRQTLGQGPEFLTYFQNEAQLEKSRLLSDRFSAERPKGSFSTLEIQRTEQGDSAMYLCASSSPTANYGYTFGSGTRLTVV.

This clone was detected a few times. The V call is TRBV7-9, the J call TRBJ2-7, with TRBD1 matching 7 bases. The germline V gene encodes CDR1 SEHNR and CDR2 FQNEAQ (reference sequence). V lost 3 bases to trimming and J lost 0 bases; unmatched junction nucleotides: 5. This CDR3 comprises 15 residues. CDR3 protein: CASSFGDRGSYEQYF. The CDR3 nucleotides read TGTGCCAGCAGCTTTGGGGACAGAGGCTCCTACGAGCAGTACTTC.

The genes are TRBV7-6 and TRBJ1-6; TRBD1 matches at 8 bases. V was pared by 5 bases and J by 2 bases, with 11 bases of the junction left unmatched. The germline gives CDR1 SGHVS, CDR2 FNYEAQ. The CDR3 is made up of 18 amino acids. For the CDR3, the DNA is TGTGCCAGCAGCCCAGGACCCAGGGGGCTCGCCTATAATTCACCCCTCCACTTT. Residues: CASSPGPRGLAYNSPLHF.